These 29 T cell receptor beta chains originate from one sample sequenced in a study of Graves' ophthalmopathy and Graves' hyperthyroidism. Amplified TCR beta CDR3 regions were obtained using RNA transcripts as template. First-round RT-PCR relied on HTBI primers, and a second-round multiplex PCR came next. One entry per CDR3 protein results from TCRdb running MiXCR on the multiplex PCR reads. The table has about 640,000 distinct CDR3 sequences, just over 40% seen once. Sequenced material: peripheral blood. The receptors here all came from an adult man with Graves' ophthalmopathy.

This clonotype showed up many times. This chain links TRBV5-6 with TRBJ2-5; D possibly corresponds to TRBD2 (5 bases). Trimming shortened V by 0 bases and J by 1 base, and 13 bases separated the two germline ends. Looked up from germline, CDR1 is SGHDT and CDR2 is YYEEEE. CDR3 length: 16 residues. In DNA form, the CDR3 reads TGTGCCAGCAGCTTGGGCGGGCCCCAACCCCAAGAGACCCAGTACTTC. Translated, it gives CASSLGGPQPQETQYF.

This clonotype was seen ten or more times. The chain uses TRBV12-3 or TRBV12-4 and TRBJ1-6; D is unclear. This CDR3 region has 14 residues. V was clipped by 4 bases and J by 8 bases, with 12 bases between them. The CDR3 nucleotides are TGTGCCAGCAGTTCCGGATACCGTCATTCACCCCTCCACTTT. Residues: CASSSGYRHSPLHF.

On this clonotype: It is likely a read error, because the conserved phenylalanine at the end of the CDR3 is missing. The V gene is TRBV12-3 or TRBV12-4, the J gene TRBJ2-7, with 13 bases aligning to TRBD2. The length of the CDR3 is 16 residues. J lost 3 bases, V lost 6 bases, and 8 bases had no gene match. CDR3 sequence reads: CASSQGLAGTFYEQYL. For the CDR3, the DNA is TGTGCCAGCAGCCAGGGACTAGCGGGAACCTTCTACGAGCAGTACCTC.

This clonotype was recorded at least ten times. This sequence joins TRBV7-2 and TRBJ2-7; D unresolved. V lost 0 bases and J 9 bases, leaving 15 bases between the germline ends. CDR1 and CDR2 from the germline V gene are SGHTA and FQGNSA. This CDR3 has 14 residues. CDR3 residues: CASSLAPDLLGQYF. CDR3 bases: TGTGCCAGCAGCTTAGCGCCCGATCTGCTAGGGCAGTACTTC.

There are many counts of this clonotype. The chain carries TRBV20-1 and TRBJ2-5, with 7 bases fitting TRBD1. The CDR3 length is 14 residues. Per germline, CDR1 DFQATT and CDR2 SNEGSKA (reference sequence). Germline trimming cut 6 bases from V and 4 bases from J; bases unmatched to any gene: 11. In DNA form, the CDR3 reads TGCAGTGCAAATCCAGGGGGAAAGCGAGAGACCCAGTACTTC. This gives the protein CSANPGGKRETQYF.

This clonotype was seen a few times. This sequence joins TRBV7-9 and TRBJ2-5; a possible D gene is TRBD2 (5 bases). The germline V gene has CDR1 SEHNR and CDR2 FQNEAQ (reference sequence). This CDR3 has 16 residues. The V and J ends lost 1 base and 1 base respectively, with 13 bases between them. CDR3 nucleotides: TGTGCCAGCAGCTTAGTTGGAACGGGGAGCCAAGAGACCCAGTACTTC. Translating gives CASSLVGTGSQETQYF.

The table lists this clonotype with a few counts. The chain is built from TRBV11-2 and TRBJ2-5, with D possibly being TRBD1 (6 bases). In germline, CDR1 is SGHAT, CDR2 FQNNGV. This CDR3 comprises 18 residues. The V gene lost 0 bases and the J gene lost 0 bases, with 17 bases spanning the gap. The CDR3 protein is CASSLDLGGRAYQETQYF. CDR3 DNA: TGTGCCAGCAGCTTAGATTTAGGGGGACGAGCGTACCAAGAGACCCAGTACTTC.

A single count supports this clonotype. The chain recombines TRBV7-6 with TRBJ2-5, with 11 bases aligning to TRBD2. V lost 5 bases to trimming and J lost 5 bases; unmatched junction nucleotides: 16. The CDR3 runs 18 residues. Per germline, CDR1 SGHVS and CDR2 FNYEAQ. CDR3 protein: CASSPRGTSGSVHETQYF. In DNA form, the CDR3 reads TGTGCCAGCAGCCCTAGGGGAACTAGCGGGAGCGTCCACGAGACCCAGTACTTC.

In its sample, this clonotype was seen many times. This CDR3 is CASSEVWDENTIYF. The CDR3 DNA is TGTGCCAGCAGTGAAGTGTGGGACGAAAACACCATATATTTT. This chain links TRBV6-1 with TRBJ1-3; TRBD1 might be the D (5 bases). V was trimmed by 1 base and J by 6 bases, leaving 10 bases between them. The CDR3 loop spans 14 amino acids. Germline CDR1 is MNHNS and CDR2 is SASEGT.

This clonotype was recorded a few times. This chain connects TRBV12-3 or TRBV12-4 to TRBJ2-7; D unresolved. The CDR3 has 14 amino acids. Trimming shortened V by 7 bases and J by 2 bases, and 15 bases separated the two germline ends. This CDR3 is CASTLGRSPYEQYF. As DNA, the CDR3 is TGTGCCAGCACCTTAGGGCGGTCCCCCTACGAGCAGTACTTC.

J is TRBJ2-2 and V is TRBV3-1; 9 nucleotides match TRBD1. CDR3 length: 17 amino acids. J lost 7 bases, V lost 4 bases, and 13 bases had no gene match. The germline gives CDR1 LGHDT, CDR2 YNNKEL (reference sequence). CDR3 bases: TGTGCCAGCAGCCCATACTGGTCCCGGGACAGGGTCGGGGAGCTGTTTTTT. This codes for CASSPYWSRDRVGELFF.

This clonotype was detected a few times. This chain links TRBV25-1 with TRBJ1-4; a weak D match, TRBD1 (5 bases). Trimming stripped 5 bases from V and 4 bases from J, with 23 bases between. Per the germline V gene, CDR1 is MGHDK and CDR2 is SYGVNS. The CDR3 contains 18 residues. In DNA form, the CDR3 reads TGTGCCAGCAGTTACTTCATTTACACCGGGACTAGTAATGAAAAACTGTTTTTT. Translating gives CASSYFIYTGTSNEKLFF.

This clonotype was seen ten or more times. CDR3 sequence: CASSLLGGVNTEAFF. The DNA for the CDR3 is TGTGCCAGCAGCTTATTGGGTGGGGTGAACACTGAAGCTTTCTTT. The J gene is TRBJ1-1, the V gene TRBV7-9; no reliable D call. The CDR3 is 15 amino acids. With 2 bases removed from V and 0 bases from J, the gap between germline ends came to 10 bases. Germline loops: CDR1 SEHNR, CDR2 FQNEAQ (reference sequence).

The chain couples TRBV4-3 to TRBJ1-3; no clear D gene. The germline V gene encodes CDR1 LGHNA and CDR2 YSLEER. The CDR3 extends over 14 amino acids. V lost 3 bases, J lost 0 bases, and 6 bases lay in between. CDR3 residues: CASSHSFSGNTIYF. CDR3 in DNA: TGCGCCAGCAGCCATTCCTTCTCTGGAAACACCATATATTTT.

This clonotype was seen more than once but under ten times. The chain combines TRBV9 with TRBJ2-5, with D perhaps TRBD2 (7 bases). The V gene's germline CDR1 is SGDLS and CDR2 YYNGEE. The length of the CDR3 is 18 residues. Trimming left V 4 bases short and J 4 bases short, with 26 bases between. The CDR3 nucleotides read TGTGCCAGCAGCCAAGGGGCCCAAAGGGGGGGCTTAGGAGAGACCCAGTACTTC. This codes for CASSQGAQRGGLGETQYF.

This clonotype was seen repeatedly, ten times or more. The V and J genes are TRBV19 and TRBJ2-5; a possible D gene is TRBD1 (6 bases). This CDR3 has 14 amino acids. Looked up from germline, CDR1 is LNHDA and CDR2 is SQIVND (reference sequence). V lost 4 bases to trimming and J lost 2 bases, with 11 bases between them. CDR3 nucleotides: TGTGCCAGTAGTAACCGGGACACGCAAGAGACCCAGTACTTC. This translates into CASSNRDTQETQYF.

The genes are TRBV2 and TRBJ1-5; 9 positions agree with TRBD1. Trimming took 11 bases from V and 5 from J; bases not matched to a gene: 16. The V gene's germline CDR1 is SNHLY and CDR2 FYNNEI. This CDR3 spans 16 amino acids. The CDR3 nucleotides read TGTGCCTGGAGTAGGGGACAGGGCCTCTTCTATCAGCCCCAGCATTTT. The encoded protein is CAWSRGQGLFYQPQHF.

The table lists this clonotype with a few counts. This chain joins TRBV19 and TRBJ2-7, with 13 bases lining up with TRBD2. After removal of 5 bases from V and 7 bases from J, the junction contained 14 bases not matched to a gene. CDR3 length equals 17 residues. From germline, CDR1 is LNHDA and CDR2 SQIVND (reference sequence). The CDR3 DNA follows: TGTGCCAGTAGTCCCGACGGCCCCACTAGCGGGAGGGGTGAGCAGTACTTC. It is translated as CASSPDGPTSGRGEQYF.

For this clonotype: The CDR3 carries no conserved terminal phenylalanine or tryptophan, so it likely arises from a read error. The DNA is omitted, as the CDR3 cannot be located on it reliably, and the CDR3 follows TCRdb's listing. The rearrangement joins TRBV2 to TRBJ2-5. Germline V gene data show CDR1 as SNHLY and CDR2 as FYNNEI. The CDR3 region is 10 residues in length, termini included. The CDR3 protein is CASRYDGSYY.

Turning to this clonotype: Relative to the germline gene, one junction end is altered; a read error may explain this. This chain links TRBV4-1 with TRBJ1-6, with TRBD1 matching 7 bases. Germline lookup yields CDR1 MGHRA and CDR2 YSYEKL. The CDR3 is 15 residues long. In DNA form, the CDR3 reads TGTGCCAGCAGCCAAGGGACAGCGGCAAATTCACCCCTCCACTTT. Translation: CASSQGTAANSPLHF.

The J gene is TRBJ1-2, the V gene TRBV7-6, with D possibly being TRBD1 (6 bases). V shed 0 bases and J shed 8 bases, with 10 bases lying between them. CDR3 length: 13 residues. Germline CDR1 is SGHVS and CDR2 is FNYEAQ. The chain's CDR3 is CASSLAYTGGYTF. CDR3 in DNA: TGTGCCAGCAGCTTAGCTTACACAGGGGGCTACACCTTC.

This clonotype has just a few counts. The chain combines TRBV4-3 with TRBJ2-7; 10 bases line up with TRBD1. The CDR3 consists of 16 residues. Per the germline V gene, CDR1 is LGHNA and CDR2 is YSLEER. Trimming removed 3 bases from V and 0 bases from J; junction bases left unmatched: 5. The CDR3 loop is CASSQDRGSISYEQYF. The CDR3 region has the DNA TGCGCCAGCAGCCAGGACAGGGGGTCTATCTCCTACGAGCAGTACTTC.

This clonotype has just a few counts. This sequence joins TRBV7-3 and TRBJ2-7; 7 nucleotides agree with TRBD1. CDR1 and CDR2 (germline): SGHTA, FQGTGA. Losses at the gene ends were 9 bases for V and 0 bases for J; bases not matched to a gene: 5. The CDR3 contains 13 residues. The CDR3 DNA sequence: TGTGCCAGTACCGACAGGGTCTCCTACGAGCAGTACTTC. It specifies CASTDRVSYEQYF.

This sequence joins TRBV29-1 and TRBJ2-6; possible D gene TRBD2, 6 bases. Germline assignment: CDR1 SQVTM and CDR2 ANQGSEA. CDR3 size: 14 residues. The V end lost 4 bases, the J end lost 4 bases, and 11 bases lay between the germline ends. Here the CDR3 DNA reads TGCAGCGTTGGAGGGCTAGCGGGGGCCAACGTCCTGACTTTC. Translated, it gives CSVGGLAGANVLTF.

The chain links TRBV29-1 to TRBJ2-7; TRBD1 might be the D (6 bases). This CDR3 comprises 12 residues. Trimming removed 8 bases from V and 2 bases from J, with 13 bases in between. Per the germline V gene, CDR1 is SQVTM and CDR2 is ANQGSEA. CDR3: CSYGPGAYEQYF. Here the CDR3 DNA reads TGCAGCTATGGACCAGGGGCCTACGAGCAGTACTTC.

Turning to this clonotype: A much bigger clone sits one base away, suggesting this may be a read error. The J gene is TRBJ2-5, the V gene TRBV7-8, with no clear D. V lost 5 bases and J 4 bases, leaving 17 bases between the germline ends. The CDR3 spans 15 residues. The germline CDR1 and CDR2 sequences are SGHVS and FQNEAQ. The DNA of the CDR3 is TGTGCCAGCAGCCTAGGACGGACGTCCCGAGAGACCCAGTACTTC. This encodes CASSLGRTSRETQYF. Using reference TRBV7-8 and TRBJ2-5 for the parts outside the CDR3, the full variable domain is GAGVSQSPRYKVAKRGQDVALRCDPISGHVSLFWYQQALGQGPEFLTYFQNEAQLDKSGLPSDRFFAERPEGSVSTLKIQRTQQEDSAVYLCASSLGRTSRETQYFGPGTRLLVL.

The chain uses TRBV29-1 and TRBJ2-7; 7 bases agree with TRBD1. The junction had 8 bases not matched to a gene; V was cut back by 0 bases and J by 0 bases. Germline lookup yields CDR1 SQVTM and CDR2 ANQGSEA. This CDR3 has 16 residues. The CDR3 region is CSVEDPETGYSYEQYF. Here the CDR3 DNA reads TGCAGCGTTGAAGATCCTGAGACAGGGTACTCCTACGAGCAGTACTTC.

This clonotype was observed a few times. The genes are TRBV20-1 and TRBJ2-5; TRBD2 matches 11 bases. The CDR3 is 14 amino acids. Trimming took 5 bases from V and 5 from J; bases not matched to a gene: 7. In germline, CDR1 is DFQATT, CDR2 SNEGSKA (reference sequence). CDR3 DNA: TGCAGTGCTGGATTGACTAGCGGGGCTGAGACCCAGTACTTC. This encodes CSAGLTSGAETQYF.

The CDR3: CSVEENDRGHDGYTF. In DNA form, the CDR3 reads TGCAGCGTTGAAGAAAACGACAGGGGGCACGATGGCTACACCTTC. This chain joins TRBV29-1 and TRBJ1-2, with 10 nucleotides matching TRBD1. The CDR3 extends over 15 amino acids. Germline V gene lookup returns CDR1 SQVTM and CDR2 ANQGSEA. The V and J ends lost 0 bases and 6 bases, in that order; junction bases with no gene match: 7.